Reported below is one T cell receptor beta chain. Using immunoSEQ multiplex PCR, the repertoire was profiled, and TCRdb retains in-frame clones only, with some absent. The sample contains about 97,000 clones, roughly 95% of which appear only once. These data are taken from a study of technical replicates of blood from a handful of donors. The sequencing sample was made of T cells isolated from PBMCs. The receptor was isolated from a human donor in good health.

The CDR3 loop reads CASSLWDRTDNEQFF. The DNA for the CDR3 is TGTGCCAGCAGCCTCTGGGACAGGACGGACAATGAGCAGTTCTTC. The chain uses TRBV5-6 and TRBJ2-1; the match to TRBD1 covers 8 bases. V was clipped by 4 bases and J by 5 bases; unmatched bases: 8. The CDR3 runs 15 residues. Per the germline V gene, CDR1 is SGHDT and CDR2 is YYEEEE.